These 17 T cell receptor beta chains originate from one sample sequenced in a study of graft-versus-host responses after intestinal transplantation (dated by TCRdb to 2020 to 2022). The sample's time point, from its label and the paper: cells obtained before transplantation from donor or recipient. The library was produced with the immunoSEQ multiplex PCR assay. The table comes from immuneACCESS by way of TCRdb, which keeps in-frame sequences with V and J called. Part of the clones is missing from these tables; in studies checked, under half for an unresolved V gene and the rest for unknown reasons. The sample table shows just under 50,000 clones, and less than 85% are seen once. The top ten hold less than 0.55% of the sample. Their antigens are not known. The source was unstimulated CD4+ T cells sorted from spleen or lymph node cells, collected before transplant. The receptors were gathered from a human donor who was the organ donor for an intestinal transplant.

This clone came up a few times. This chain joins TRBV5-4 and TRBJ1-1; a possible D gene is TRBD1 (5 bases). The CDR3 has 15 amino acids. CDR1 is SGHNT and CDR2 is YYREEE in the germline V gene (reference sequence). Trimming left V 0 bases short and J 2 bases short, with 11 bases between. Here the CDR3 DNA reads TGTGCCAGCAGCTTGGCCGGCGGGGGTAACACTGAAGCTTTCTTT. Its translation is CASSLAGGGNTEAFF.

The rearrangement links TRBV6-6 to TRBJ1-5, with D perhaps TRBD1 (6 bases). This CDR3 has 15 amino acids. From germline, CDR1 is MNHNY and CDR2 SVGAGI (reference sequence). With 4 bases removed from V and 0 bases from J, the gap between germline ends came to 10 bases. The DNA of the CDR3 is TGTGCCAGCAGTTTGACAGGATATAGCAATCAGCCCCAGCATTTT. Translation: CASSLTGYSNQPQHF.

This chain links TRBV6-5 with TRBJ1-6; a weak D match, TRBD1 (5 bases). The CDR3 consists of 12 residues. V lost 4 bases to trimming and J lost 7 bases, with 5 bases between them. The germline gives CDR1 MNHEY, CDR2 SVGAGI. CDR3 nucleotide sequence: TGTGCCAGCAGTTGGACAAATTCACCCCTCCACTTT. It encodes CASSWTNSPLHF.

The chain has TRBV7-2 and TRBJ2-5; 11 positions match TRBD2. In germline, CDR1 is SGHTA, CDR2 FQGNSA. This CDR3 is built from 16 residues. V was pared by 1 base and J by 7 bases, with 8 bases of the junction left unmatched. The chain's CDR3 is CASSLVLAGVRATQYF. In DNA form, the CDR3 reads TGTGCCAGCAGCTTAGTACTAGCGGGAGTTCGTGCGACCCAGTACTTC.

This chain links TRBV6-4 with TRBJ2-2, with 11 bases identical to TRBD2. Losses at the gene ends were 5 bases for V and 1 base for J; bases not matched to a gene: 3. CDR1 MRHNA and CDR2 SNTAGT come from the germline V gene. This CDR3 region has 16 residues. The CDR3 spells CASSTGTSGNTGELFF. The CDR3 region has the DNA TGTGCCAGCAGTACCGGGACTAGCGGGAACACCGGGGAGCTGTTTTTT.

The chain employs TRBV5-8 and TRBJ1-1; D remains unclear. This CDR3 spans 15 amino acids. Trimming pared 2 bases from V and 0 bases from J, leaving 11 bases between. Germline assignment: CDR1 SGHTS and CDR2 YDEGEE. The CDR3 region has the DNA TGTGCCAGCAGCTTTCGGGCAGGAATGAACACTGAAGCTTTCTTT. It yields the protein CASSFRAGMNTEAFF.

This rearrangement joins TRBV5-1 to TRBJ2-7, with 8 nucleotides matching TRBD1. The CDR3 sequence is 14 residues long. CDR1 and CDR2 from the germline V gene are SGHRS and YFSETQ. The V gene end was trimmed by 4 bases and the J gene end by 0 bases; junction bases not matched to a gene: 3. CDR3 in amino acids: CASSRTGGSYEQYF. The DNA of the CDR3 is TGCGCCAGCAGCCGCACAGGGGGCTCCTACGAGCAGTACTTC.

This clone was recorded a few times. The chain has TRBV6-6 and TRBJ1-3, with 7 bases fitting TRBD1. J gave up 0 bases and V 6 bases, and 2 bases lay outside the gene matches. Germline V lookup: CDR1 MNHNY, CDR2 SVGAGI (reference sequence). This CDR3 is 14 amino acids long. CDR3 in DNA: TGTGCCAGCAGAAGGGACAGCTCTGGAAACACCATATATTTT. It encodes CASRRDSSGNTIYF.

In this sample, this clone turned up once. The chain links TRBV7-2 to TRBJ2-1; the D is unclear. Germline-derived CDR1 and CDR2 are SGHTA and FQGNSA. This CDR3 has 14 amino acids. Trimming removed 3 bases from V and 3 bases from J, with 9 bases in between. The CDR3 loop reads CASSFGPGYNEQFF. CDR3 DNA sequence: TGTGCCAGCAGCTTCGGACCCGGCTACAATGAGCAGTTCTTC.

The genes are TRBV7-6 and TRBJ1-1, with D uncertain. The germline CDR1 and CDR2 sequences are SGHVS and FNYEAQ. Trimming left V 1 base short and J 0 bases short, with 9 bases between. CDR3 size: 15 residues. CDR3 protein: CASSLVGGMNTEAFF. The CDR3 bases are TGTGCCAGCAGCTTAGTTGGAGGGATGAACACTGAAGCTTTCTTT.

The V call is TRBV19, the J call TRBJ1-1; possible D gene TRBD1, 5 bases. From germline, CDR1 is LNHDA and CDR2 SQIVND (reference sequence). The CDR3 has 15 amino acids. Trimming shortened V by 4 bases and J by 1 base, and 13 bases separated the two germline ends. CDR3 sequence (DNA): TGTGCCAGTAGTACCCGAGCAGGGTGGAACACTGAAGCTTTCTTT. Its translation is CASSTRAGWNTEAFF.

The chain has TRBV20-1 and TRBJ1-2; 7 bases fit TRBD1. The ends lost 4 bases at V and 4 bases at J; junction bases unmatched: 0. Germline lookup yields CDR1 DFQATT and CDR2 SNEGSKA (reference sequence). The CDR3 has 11 residues. The CDR3 region is CSATGGYGYTF. CDR3 bases: TGCAGTGCTACAGGGGGCTATGGCTACACCTTC.

This rearrangement joins TRBV18 to TRBJ2-4, with D maybe TRBD2 (5 bases). In germline, CDR1 is KGHSH, CDR2 LQKENI. The CDR3 length is 14 residues. V was cut by 4 bases and J by 2 bases, with 9 bases left in between. The CDR3 nucleotides are TGTGCCAGCTCACGTGGGGAGACCAAAAACATTCAGTACTTC. This sequence encodes CASSRGETKNIQYF.

The V gene is TRBV6-5, the J gene TRBJ2-7; D remains ambiguous. From germline, CDR1 is MNHEY and CDR2 SVGAGI. Trimming left V 7 bases short and J 3 bases short, with 19 bases between. CDR3 length equals 15 residues. CDR3 loop: CASNPSFLPSYEQYF. The CDR3 bases are TGTGCCAGCAACCCTAGTTTCCTCCCCAGCTACGAGCAGTACTTC.

The chain has TRBV4-1 and TRBJ2-1; 11 bases match TRBD2. Germline loops: CDR1 MGHRA, CDR2 YSYEKL. The CDR3 has 15 amino acids. V trimming: 5 bases; J trimming: 4 bases; junction bases outside the gene matches: 4. The CDR3 DNA reads TGCGCCAGCAGCGCGACTAGCGGGATTTACAATGAGCAGTTCTTC. Its translation is CASSATSGIYNEQFF.

This chain joins TRBV18 and TRBJ1-5; tentative D call: TRBD1 (5 bases). The CDR3 totals 15 residues. V lost 3 bases and J 0 bases, leaving 9 bases between the germline ends. Germline V lookup: CDR1 KGHSH, CDR2 LQKENI. This chain's CDR3 is CASSPGQDSNQPQHF. The CDR3 nucleotides read TGTGCCAGCTCACCGGGGCAGGATAGCAATCAGCCCCAGCATTTT.

V is TRBV13 and J is TRBJ1-2; a weak D match, TRBD1 (5 bases). CDR1 is PRHDT, CDR2 FYEKMQ, per germline (reference sequence). V was cut by 5 bases and J by 4 bases, with 14 bases left in between. This CDR3 is 14 amino acids long. CDR3 sequence: CASSHWGVTYGYTF. CDR3 sequence (DNA): TGTGCCAGCAGCCACTGGGGGGTAACCTATGGCTACACCTTC.